This T cell receptor beta chain was found in a study of blood T cell repertoires in COVID-19 (TCRdb year 2020). About the investigation overall: The collaborator samples originated in the United States, Italy and Spain and spanned the acute and convalescent phases of COVID-19. The prospective study material was composed of cDNA or gDNA derived from T cells, B-cell-depleted T cells, or PBMCs. Deeply sampled blood TCRbeta repertoires from subjects exposed to, actively infected with, or recovered from COVID-19 were included in the dataset. The repertoires were made available in a free public database intended to serve as a resource for research on the immune response to SARS-CoV-2. The samples were drawn from the first 160 participants of the ongoing ImmuneRACE study and from some 1,300 subjects provided by 6 global collaborators. The sample metadata nearly always contained a de-identified subject ID, COVID-19 status, age in years and sex. Where HLA class I and class II types were available, the types were taken from metadata supplied by the sample provider, not from assay-based typing.

The investigation overall reported the following: Clinical and demographic metadata were provided uncurated, with the amount varying by source and participant.

The collaborating institutions used their own protocols to collect whole blood in K2EDTA tubes. For TCRbeta analysis, collaborators shipped samples as frozen whole blood, isolated PBMCs, or DNA extracted from either of those sample types. CDR3 length: 13 amino acids, cysteine to phenylalanine. The retained sequence is limited to the CDR3, 39 bases, with the frame set at the first base. Based on the germline V gene, the CDR1 and CDR2 sequences are MNHEY and SVGAGI. Trimming takes 8 bases from V and 2 bases from J, and the germline ends sit 10 bases apart. TCRbeta CDR3 regions were amplified from genomic DNA by means of the immunoSEQ Assay, a bias-controlled multiplex PCR. The authors processed their data as follows. The number of nucleated cells in each sample was estimated by amplification of reference gene primers within the assay. To quantify the absolute abundance of each unique TCRbeta CDR3 rearrangement, sequence reads were collapsed and filtered. For each sample, productive Simpson clonality was calculated as the square root of Simpson's diversity index across productive rearrangements. TCRdb limited this immuneACCESS table to in-frame rearrangements with V and J called. A share of clones is missing; checked studies link under half to unresolved V genes, and the rest is unexplained. The D gene and trimming were derived from the DNA, and the V and J assignments and clone size from that table. For this sample there are 210,000 or so clones; over 75% appear just once. Of the sample, 4% to 5.5% falls within the top ten clones.

On this clone: This clone's antigen is unknown. Per-nucleotide qualities are absent, and no much larger clonotype sits a single base away.

This receptor was obtained from a human donor in a cohort sampled during active COVID-19. Recombination connected TRBV6-5 to TRBJ1-5; the D gene is perhaps TRBD1, from 6 matching bases. The sample was peripheral blood. The DNA is TGTGCCAGCTCTCGGACAGGCAATCAGCCCCAGCATTTT. It specifies CASSRTGNQPQHF.